These 5 T cell receptor beta chains share one sample of origin, sequenced in a study of CD8 T cells in Susac syndrome. The authors reverse transcribed roughly 0.5 to 1 ug RNA with random hexamers. A single record per CDR3 protein comes from TCRdb applying MiXCR to the immunoSEQ multiplex PCR reads. Of 100,000 to 150,000 distinct CDR3 sequences listed, 90% to 95% are singletons. Sequencing used CD8+ T cells from PBMCs. The receptors originated from a human donor with multiple sclerosis.

V usage is TRBV6-6 and J usage is TRBJ2-3; perhaps TRBD2 as D (6 bases). CDR1 is MNHNY and CDR2 is SVGAGI in the germline V gene (reference sequence). Trimming took 6 bases from V and 2 from J, leaving 15 bases between them. The length of the CDR3 is 15 residues. CDR3 DNA: TGTGCCAGCAGGTCCCGGGACTCGCTCACAGATACGCAGTATTTT. It translates to CASRSRDSLTDTQYF.

This clonotype was recorded a few times. This chain links TRBV12-3 or TRBV12-4 with TRBJ2-3; no reliable D call. V gave up 6 bases and J gave up 5 bases, with 9 bases separating them. The length of the CDR3 is 12 residues. CDR3 sequence reads: CASRLGRDTQYF. CDR3 nucleotides: TGTGCCAGCAGGCTCGGAAGAGATACGCAGTATTTT.

This chain links TRBV2 with TRBJ1-5; D gene ambiguous. In germline, CDR1 is SNHLY, CDR2 FYNNEI. The V gene lost 3 bases and the J gene lost 5 bases, with 17 bases spanning the gap. CDR3 size: 16 residues. CDR3 sequence reads: CASSDAGRRSDQPQHF. The CDR3 DNA sequence: TGTGCCAGCAGTGACGCGGGGAGGAGGTCCGATCAGCCCCAGCATTTT.

The chain employs TRBV5-6 and TRBJ2-2, with D maybe TRBD1 (5 bases). Germline CDR1 and CDR2: SGHDT and YYEEEE. The length of the CDR3 is 13 residues. V was shortened by 4 bases and J by 6 bases, with 10 bases between the two germline ends. In DNA form, the CDR3 reads TGTGCCAGCAGCGAGGACACTGCCGGGGAGCTGTTTTTT. Translation: CASSEDTAGELFF.

The chain combines TRBV9 with TRBJ2-1; 10 nucleotides align to TRBD2. The CDR3 loop spans 15 amino acids. CDR1 is SGDLS and CDR2 is YYNGEE in the germline V gene. Trimming at V came to 4 bases and at J to 7 bases, leaving 8 bases not matched to a gene. As DNA, the CDR3 is TGTGCCAGCAGCCCTAGCGGGAGAGGCTCGAATGAGCAGTTCTTC. Residues: CASSPSGRGSNEQFF.